This TCR beta chain was obtained from a study of long-term antiretroviral therapy in people with HIV. Run at survey level, the immunoSEQ assay was version v3.0. This table comes from immunoSEQ multiplex PCR, and its TCRdb copy is limited to in-frame clones, with some not included. The data hold about 28,000 clones, with 84% observed a single time. This CDR3 region has 14 residues. Germline lookup yields CDR1 MNHEY and CDR2 SVGAGI. The J segment lost 6 bases and the V segment lost 4 bases, leaving 4 bases of the junction unmatched. This clonotype originated in a young man with HIV. The V call is TRBV6-5, the J call TRBJ1-5; 9 bases are a match to TRBD1. Here the sequenced sample was unsorted PBMCs, taken 0.4 years after starting antiretroviral therapy. CDR3 bases: TGTGCCAGCAGTTGGACAGGGGAGGGTCAGCCCCAGCATTTT. Its protein is CASSWTGEGQPQHF.